Shown below are 4 T cell receptor beta chains from a single sample sequenced in a study of B cell selection in AIRE deficiency. Profiling relied on immunoSEQ multiplex PCR, and the TCRdb table lists in-frame clones only, not all of them. Of 20,000 to 25,000 clones listed, 80% to 95% are singletons. The regulatory T cell sort gate was CD4+CD25hiCD127low/negative. Sequenced input: CD4+CD25+ Tregs sorted from PBMCs. These receptors all stem from a human donor in good health.

This clone was detected a few times. V usage is TRBV11-3 and J usage is TRBJ2-7, with TRBD1 matching over 8 bases. CDR1 and CDR2 (germline): SGHNT, YENEEA. The CDR3 sequence is 14 residues long. J lost 4 bases, V lost 5 bases, and 7 bases had no gene match. As DNA, the CDR3 is TGTGCCAGCAGCCCGTCAGGGGGCAGGTACGAGCAGTACTTC. Translated: CASSPSGGRYEQYF.

The V gene is TRBV6-6, the J gene TRBJ1-6; the D gene is possibly TRBD1 (6 bases). V was shortened by 5 bases and J by 9 bases, with 14 bases between the two germline ends. The CDR3 extends over 14 amino acids. CDR1 and CDR2 from the germline V gene are MNHNY and SVGAGI (reference sequence). The CDR3 region has the DNA TGTGCCAGCAGTCTACAGGGCTCACGTTCACCCCTCCACTTT. The encoded protein is CASSLQGSRSPLHF.

V usage is TRBV11-1 and J usage is TRBJ2-3; D is possibly TRBD1 (6 bases). Germline lookup yields CDR1 SGHAT and CDR2 FQDESV (reference sequence). The V and J ends lost 0 bases and 2 bases respectively, with 12 bases between them. The CDR3 extends over 16 amino acids. DNA for the CDR3: TGTGCCAGCAGCTTAGCGATCGGACAGATCACAGATACGCAGTATTTT. This encodes CASSLAIGQITDTQYF.

The chain employs TRBV10-2 and TRBJ2-3, with D perhaps matching TRBD2 (5 bases). The V gene's germline CDR1 is WSHSY and CDR2 SAAADI. The ends were cut back, 6 bases at V and 4 bases at J, with 8 bases in the middle. The CDR3 runs 12 residues. CDR3 sequence reads: CASSGGPDTQYF. For the CDR3, the DNA is TGCGCCAGCAGCGGAGGCCCAGATACGCAGTATTTT.